This T cell receptor (beta chain) was sequenced for a study of blood T cell repertoires in COVID-19. The germline gives CDR1 LNHNV, CDR2 YYDKDF (reference sequence). CDR3 length equals 19 residues. V dropped 1 base and J dropped 5; count of bases not matched to a gene: 11. Produced via immunoSEQ multiplex PCR; TCRdb's table is partial and in-frame only. Of approximately 170,000 clones in the sample, 80% to 90% were seen once. This chain links TRBV15 with TRBJ1-6; TRBD1 matches 10 bases. Material for sequencing was peripheral blood. The sequence derives from a man aged 45-65 years with active or convalescent COVID-19. The CDR3 region is CATSRGLGTGDWDNSPLHF. As DNA, the CDR3 is TGTGCCACCAGCAGAGGTTTAGGGACAGGGGATTGGGATAATTCACCCCTCCACTTT.